Listed here are 5 T cell receptor beta chains from one sample, sequenced in a study of control samples from healthy donors and cancer patients. Data came from immunoSEQ multiplex PCR; TCRdb stores just in-frame clones and leaves some out. The sample carries about 94,000 clones, 90% recorded once. Sequenced: blood. Every receptor here comes from a young woman in good health.

The chain couples TRBV7-9 to TRBJ1-2; D uncertain. The CDR3 totals 11 residues. Trimming stripped 1 base from V and 9 bases from J, with 6 bases between. CDR1 is SEHNR, CDR2 FQNEAQ, per germline (reference sequence). CDR3 region: CASSLDGCYTF. The CDR3 nucleotides read TGTGCCAGCAGCTTAGATGGGTGCTACACCTTC.

The chain joins TRBV2 to TRBJ1-6, with a weak D call TRBD1 (5 bases). Germline V lookup: CDR1 SNHLY, CDR2 FYNNEI. This CDR3 contains 17 residues. V shed 3 bases and J shed 7 bases, with 19 bases lying between them. This chain's CDR3 is CASSDAQAGTRNSPLHF. CDR3 nucleotide sequence: TGTGCCAGCAGTGACGCTCAAGCCGGGACTAGGAATTCACCCCTCCACTTT.

The chain combines TRBV10-1 with TRBJ2-4; either TRBD1 or TRBD2 may supply D (6 bases each). Germline V gene lookup returns CDR1 WNHNN and CDR2 SYGVQD (reference sequence). Trimming stripped 3 bases from V and 9 bases from J, with 15 bases between. This CDR3 contains 14 residues. In nucleotides, the CDR3 is TGCGCCAGCAGTGAAATCGGGGGCGAGAGCATTCAGTACTTC. Its protein is CASSEIGGESIQYF.

CDR3 in amino acids: CASSRRTDGNTEAFF. CDR3 DNA: TGTGCCAGCAGCCGTCGGACGGACGGGAACACTGAAGCTTTCTTT. The chain recombines TRBV11-1 with TRBJ1-1; D not resolved. V gave up 5 bases and J gave up 1 base, with 14 bases separating them. CDR3 length equals 15 residues. From germline, CDR1 is SGHAT and CDR2 FQDESV (reference sequence).

The V and J genes are TRBV19 and TRBJ1-3; 8 nucleotides match TRBD1. V gave up 7 bases and J gave up 4 bases; unmatched junction bases: 9. The germline V gene encodes CDR1 LNHDA and CDR2 SQIVND (reference sequence). The CDR3 sequence is 15 residues long. The CDR3 loop reads CASTPTGVEGNTIYF. CDR3 nucleotide sequence: TGTGCCAGTACCCCGACAGGGGTGGAAGGAAACACCATATATTTT.